Each of the 10 T cell receptor beta chains below was sequenced from the same sample in a study of cytomegalovirus exposure and HLA in healthy donors. PCR employed 60 Vbeta and 13 Jbeta primers. Using immunoSEQ multiplex PCR, the repertoire was profiled, and TCRdb retains in-frame clones only, with some absent. Its table lists 68,000 or so clones. The sequencing input was PBMCs. Receptor source: a boy between 5 and 17 years old in good health and CMV-seronegative.

This chain joins TRBV5-1 and TRBJ1-5; D gene ambiguous. V was trimmed by 4 bases and J by 5 bases, leaving 16 bases between them. Germline V CDR1 and CDR2: SGHRS, YFSETQ. This CDR3 region has 15 residues. CDR3 DNA sequence: TGCGCCAGCAGCCCGGAGAGTTGGGTACATCAGCCCCAGCATTTT. This codes for CASSPESWVHQPQHF.

The V and J genes are TRBV4-2 and TRBJ1-1, with TRBD1 identical over 8 bases. The CDR3 extends over 14 amino acids. V was pared by 6 bases and J by 5 bases, with 8 bases of the junction left unmatched. Germline loops: CDR1 LGHNA, CDR2 YNFKEQ. The CDR3 reads CASRPGGPQTEAFF. DNA of the CDR3: TGTGCCAGCAGGCCAGGGGGCCCTCAAACTGAAGCTTTCTTT.

The chain combines TRBV2 with TRBJ2-7; no reliable D call. Per the germline V gene, CDR1 is SNHLY and CDR2 is FYNNEI. The V gene lost 6 bases and the J gene lost 0 bases, with 15 bases spanning the gap. This CDR3 has 15 residues. The CDR3: CASRNLLTPSYEQYF. CDR3 coding DNA: TGTGCCAGCAGGAACCTACTTACCCCCTCCTACGAGCAGTACTTC.

This chain joins TRBV5-1 and TRBJ1-5, with a weak D call TRBD1 (6 bases). CDR3 length: 16 residues. Per the germline V gene, CDR1 is SGHRS and CDR2 is YFSETQ. Trimming stripped 4 bases from V and 3 bases from J, with 17 bases between. CDR3 nucleotides: TGCGCCAGCAGCCTAACCCCCGGGGGGCCCAATCAGCCCCAGCATTTT. As protein: CASSLTPGGPNQPQHF.

Comments on this clone: A junction boundary mismatches the germline segment, possibly from a read error. The same CDR3 can be traced to other DNA sequences in this sample. The genes are TRBV7-6 and TRBJ1-4, with a tentative D call TRBD1 (6 bases). In germline, CDR1 is SGHVS, CDR2 FNYEAQ. The length of the CDR3 is 15 residues. The chain's CDR3 is CASSSRGAGSEKLFF. The CDR3 DNA reads TGCGCCAGCAGCTCCCGGGGGGCGGGGAGTGAAAAACTGTTTTTT.

V and J are TRBV2 and TRBJ1-4, with 9 bases that match TRBD1. In germline, CDR1 is SNHLY, CDR2 FYNNEI. The CDR3 loop spans 14 amino acids. Trimming removed 8 bases from V and 7 bases from J; junction bases left unmatched: 8. This chain's CDR3 is CASLKGQGLEKLFF. The CDR3 DNA follows: TGTGCCAGCCTAAAGGGACAGGGTCTTGAAAAACTGTTTTTT. The full variable domain, completed using reference TRBV2 and TRBJ1-4, is EPEVTQTPSHQVTQMGQEVILRCVPISNHLYFYWYRQILGQKVEFLVSFYNNEISEKSEIFDDQFSVERPDGSNFTLKIRSTKLEDSAMYFCASLKGQGLEKLFFGSGTQLSVL.

V usage is TRBV18 and J usage is TRBJ2-1; D is unclear. The V and J ends lost 4 bases and 10 bases respectively, with 11 bases between them. The CDR3 extends over 12 amino acids. Germline CDR1 reads KGHSH; CDR2 reads LQKENI. CDR3 sequence (DNA): TGTGCCAGCTCACTAGGAGTTGAGGAGCAGTTCTTC. Amino acid sequence: CASSLGVEEQFF.

The rearrangement uses TRBV30 and TRBJ2-5; D unclear. V dropped 3 bases and J dropped 4 bases, with 9 bases sitting between them. This CDR3 is 12 amino acids long. Germline V gene data show CDR1 as GTSNPN and CDR2 as SVGIG (reference sequence). This CDR3 is CAWRAIIETQYF. The CDR3 nucleotides read TGTGCCTGGAGGGCAATAATAGAGACCCAGTACTTC.

In DNA form, the CDR3 reads TGTGCCAGCACCAGGGCCCTCTATGGCTACACCTTC. Residues: CASTRALYGYTF. The gene calls are TRBV2 and TRBJ1-2; maybe TRBD1 (5 bases). CDR1 is SNHLY, CDR2 FYNNEI, per germline. CDR3 length: 12 residues. With 7 bases removed from V and 4 bases from J, the gap between germline ends came to 10 bases.

V usage is TRBV20-1 and J usage is TRBJ1-2, with D uncertain. CDR1 is DFQATT and CDR2 is SNEGSKA in the germline V gene (reference sequence). The CDR3 has 11 residues. V lost 2 bases and J lost 7, with 8 bases in between. The CDR3 spells CSARPPFGYTF. The CDR3 DNA reads TGCAGTGCTAGACCCCCCTTTGGCTACACCTTC.